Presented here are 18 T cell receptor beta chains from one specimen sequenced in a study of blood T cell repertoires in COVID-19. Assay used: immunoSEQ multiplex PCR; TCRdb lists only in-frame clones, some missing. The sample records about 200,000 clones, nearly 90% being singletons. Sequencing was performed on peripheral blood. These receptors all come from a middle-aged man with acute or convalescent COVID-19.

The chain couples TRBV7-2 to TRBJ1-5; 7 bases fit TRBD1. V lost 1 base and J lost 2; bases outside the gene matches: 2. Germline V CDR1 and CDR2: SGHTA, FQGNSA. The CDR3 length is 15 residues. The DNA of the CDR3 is TGTGCCAGCAGCTTAGTCACAGGGGGCAATCAGCCCCAGCATTTT. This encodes CASSLVTGGNQPQHF.

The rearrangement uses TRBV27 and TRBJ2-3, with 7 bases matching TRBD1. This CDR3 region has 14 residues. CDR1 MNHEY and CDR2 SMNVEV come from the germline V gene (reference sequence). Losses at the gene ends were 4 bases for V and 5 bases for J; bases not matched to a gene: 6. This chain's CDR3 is CASSWDSNRDTQYF. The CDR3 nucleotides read TGTGCCAGCAGTTGGGACAGTAACAGAGATACGCAGTATTTT.

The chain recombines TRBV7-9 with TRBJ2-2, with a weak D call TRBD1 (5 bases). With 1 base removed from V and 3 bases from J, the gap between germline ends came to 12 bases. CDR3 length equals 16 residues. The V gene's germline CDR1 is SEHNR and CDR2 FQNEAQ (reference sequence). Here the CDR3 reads CASSLVWTTYTGELFF. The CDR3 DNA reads TGTGCCAGCAGCTTAGTGTGGACAACTTACACCGGGGAGCTGTTTTTT.

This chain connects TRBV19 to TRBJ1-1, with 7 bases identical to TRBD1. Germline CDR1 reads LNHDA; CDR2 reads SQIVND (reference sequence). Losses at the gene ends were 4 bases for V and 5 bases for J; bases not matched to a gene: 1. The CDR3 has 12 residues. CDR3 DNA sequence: TGTGCCAGTAGTAGCAGGGGGACTGAAGCTTTCTTT. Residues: CASSSRGTEAFF.

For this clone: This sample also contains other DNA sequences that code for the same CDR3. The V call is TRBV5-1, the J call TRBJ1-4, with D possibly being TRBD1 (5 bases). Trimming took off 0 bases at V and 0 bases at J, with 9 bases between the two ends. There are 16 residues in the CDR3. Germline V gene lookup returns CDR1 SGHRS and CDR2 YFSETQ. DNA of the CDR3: TGCGCCAGCAGCTTGGACCCGACAGCAACTAATGAAAAACTGTTTTTT. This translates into CASSLDPTATNEKLFF.

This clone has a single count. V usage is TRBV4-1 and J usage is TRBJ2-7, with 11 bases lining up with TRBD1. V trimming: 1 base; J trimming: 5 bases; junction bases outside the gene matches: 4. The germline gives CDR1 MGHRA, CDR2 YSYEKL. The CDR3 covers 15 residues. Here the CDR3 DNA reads TGCGCCAGCAGCCAAGGGGGACAGGGGGGCCACGAGCAGTACTTC. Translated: CASSQGGQGGHEQYF.

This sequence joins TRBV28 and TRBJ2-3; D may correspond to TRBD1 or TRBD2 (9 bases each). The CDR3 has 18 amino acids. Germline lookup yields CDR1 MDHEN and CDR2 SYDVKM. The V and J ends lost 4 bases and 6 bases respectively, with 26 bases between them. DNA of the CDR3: TGTGCCAGCAGTTCATACGACAGGGGGTACAGCGGGAGGGATACGCAGTATTTT. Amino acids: CASSSYDRGYSGRDTQYF.

CDR3 DNA sequence: TGCGCCAGCAGCTTAACAGGGGATGAACAGCCCCAGCATTTT. It specifies CASSLTGDEQPQHF. The chain uses TRBV5-1 and TRBJ1-5; 7 bases fit TRBD1. V lost 2 bases and J lost 7; bases outside the gene matches: 6. CDR1 SGHRS and CDR2 YFSETQ come from the germline V gene. This CDR3 region has 14 residues.

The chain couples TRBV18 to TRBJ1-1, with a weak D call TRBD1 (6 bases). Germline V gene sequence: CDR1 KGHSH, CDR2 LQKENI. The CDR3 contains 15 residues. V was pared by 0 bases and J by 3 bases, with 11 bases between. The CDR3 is CASSPPDRAYTEAFF. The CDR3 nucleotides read TGTGCCAGCTCACCACCGGACAGAGCTTACACTGAAGCTTTCTTT.

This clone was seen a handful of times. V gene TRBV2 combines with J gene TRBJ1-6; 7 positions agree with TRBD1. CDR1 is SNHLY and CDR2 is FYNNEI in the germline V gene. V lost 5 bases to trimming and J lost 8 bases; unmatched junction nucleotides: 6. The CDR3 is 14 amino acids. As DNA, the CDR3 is TGTGCCAGCAGTTTTGACAGGGCCTATTCACCCCTCCACTTT. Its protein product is CASSFDRAYSPLHF. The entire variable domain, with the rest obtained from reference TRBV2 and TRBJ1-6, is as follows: EPEVTQTPSHQVTQMGQEVILRCVPISNHLYFYWYRQILGQKVEFLVSFYNNEISEKSEIFDDQFSVERPDGSNFTLKIRSTKLEDSAMYFCASSFDRAYSPLHFGNGTRLTVT.

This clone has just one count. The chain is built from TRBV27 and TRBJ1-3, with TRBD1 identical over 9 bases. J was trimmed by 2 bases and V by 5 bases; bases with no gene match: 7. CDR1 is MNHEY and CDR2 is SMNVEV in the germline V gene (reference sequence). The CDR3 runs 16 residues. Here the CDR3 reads CASSEGQGFAGNTIYF. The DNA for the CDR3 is TGTGCCAGCAGTGAGGGACAGGGTTTTGCTGGAAACACCATATATTTT.

Here the CDR3 DNA reads TGTGCCAGCGGACTAGCGGGAGATTTCGAGCAGTACTTC. Translation: CASGLAGDFEQYF. The chain links TRBV7-2 to TRBJ2-7, with 13 bases that match TRBD2. This CDR3 comprises 13 residues. Germline CDR1 SGHTA, CDR2 FQGNSA. Trimming removed 8 bases from V and 6 bases from J; junction bases left unmatched: 4.

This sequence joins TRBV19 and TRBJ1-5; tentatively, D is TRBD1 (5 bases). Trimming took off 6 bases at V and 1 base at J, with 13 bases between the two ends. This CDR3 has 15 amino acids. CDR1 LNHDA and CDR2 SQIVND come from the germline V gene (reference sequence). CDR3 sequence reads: CASRWSPGSNQPQHF. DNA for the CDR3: TGTGCCAGTAGATGGTCCCCAGGGAGCAATCAGCCCCAGCATTTT.

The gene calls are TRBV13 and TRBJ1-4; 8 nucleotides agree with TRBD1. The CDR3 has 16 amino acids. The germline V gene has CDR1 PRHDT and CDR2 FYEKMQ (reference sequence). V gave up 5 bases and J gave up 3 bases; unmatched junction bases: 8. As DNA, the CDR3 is TGTGCCAGCAGCCTCATGGACAGGGCCCCTAATGAAAAACTGTTTTTT. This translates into CASSLMDRAPNEKLFF. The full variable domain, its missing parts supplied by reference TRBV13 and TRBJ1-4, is AAGVIQSPRHLIKEKRETATLKCYPIPRHDTVYWYQQGPGQDPQFLISFYEKMQSDKGSIPDRFSAQQFSDYHSELNMSSLELGDSALYFCASSLMDRAPNEKLFFGSGTQLSVL.

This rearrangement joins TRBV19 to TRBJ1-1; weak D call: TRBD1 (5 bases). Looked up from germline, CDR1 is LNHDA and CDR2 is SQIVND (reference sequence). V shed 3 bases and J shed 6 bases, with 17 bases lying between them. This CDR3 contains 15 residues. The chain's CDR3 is CASSIGSAGPAEAFF. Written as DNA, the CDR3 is TGTGCCAGTAGTATTGGTTCGGCAGGGCCAGCTGAAGCTTTCTTT.

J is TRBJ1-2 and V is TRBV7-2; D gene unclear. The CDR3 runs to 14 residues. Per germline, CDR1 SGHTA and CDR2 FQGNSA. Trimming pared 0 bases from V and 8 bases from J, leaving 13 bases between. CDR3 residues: CASSLAQAPQGYTF. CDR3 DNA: TGTGCCAGCAGCTTAGCCCAAGCTCCTCAAGGCTACACCTTC.

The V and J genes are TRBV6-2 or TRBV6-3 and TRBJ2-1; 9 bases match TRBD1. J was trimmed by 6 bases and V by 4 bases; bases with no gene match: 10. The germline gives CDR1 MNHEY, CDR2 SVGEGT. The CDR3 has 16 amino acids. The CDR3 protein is CASSSGLGTGINEQFF. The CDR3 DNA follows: TGTGCCAGCAGTTCGGGCCTCGGGACAGGGATCAATGAGCAGTTCTTC.

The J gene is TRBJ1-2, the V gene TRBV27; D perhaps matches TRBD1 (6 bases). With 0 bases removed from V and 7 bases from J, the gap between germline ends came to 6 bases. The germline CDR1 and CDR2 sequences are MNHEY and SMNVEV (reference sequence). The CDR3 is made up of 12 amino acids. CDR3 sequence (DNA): TGTGCCAGCAGTTTATCAGGGGGTGGCTACACCTTC. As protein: CASSLSGGGYTF.